The 24 T cell receptor beta chains given below trace back to one sample, sequenced in a study of CD8 T cells in ankylosing spondylitis. Study-wide points: Ankylosing spondylitis blood appeared to be characterized by a TCR beta motif of roughly eight highly homologous variants.

These receptors are not linked to any known antigen. A single record per CDR3 protein comes from TCRdb applying MiXCR to the 5' RACE reads. The table shows 700,000 or so distinct CDR3 sequences, with roughly 19% occurring only once. The sequenced sample consisted of blood, either unsorted or a sorted T cell fraction (not recorded which). The receptors shown here come from a male donor with ankylosing spondylitis.

V gene TRBV7-2 combines with J gene TRBJ1-5; no clear D. The CDR3 loop spans 14 amino acids. Trimming cost V 3 bases and J 6 bases, with 12 bases left between them. Germline V lookup: CDR1 SGHTA, CDR2 FQGNSA. The CDR3 nucleotides read TGTGCCAGCAGCTTTGAGGTTCTTGGTCAGCCCCAGCATTTT. Protein: CASSFEVLGQPQHF.

This clonotype was picked up a small number of times. The chain employs TRBV5-1 and TRBJ2-5; 14 positions match TRBD2. Germline-derived CDR1 and CDR2 are SGHRS and YFSETQ. Trimming took 2 bases from V and 4 from J; bases not matched to a gene: 1. The CDR3 runs to 15 residues. CDR3 protein: CASSFGTSGGETQYF. As DNA, the CDR3 is TGCGCCAGCAGCTTCGGGACTAGCGGGGGAGAGACCCAGTACTTC.

The chain carries TRBV15 and TRBJ2-3; 9 bases align to TRBD2. The V segment lost 7 bases and the J segment 5 bases; nucleotides outside the gene matches: 13. CDR1 and CDR2 from the germline V gene are LNHNV and YYDKDF (reference sequence). The CDR3 extends over 16 amino acids. The CDR3 sequence: CATTRGQREVLDTQYF. CDR3 DNA sequence: TGTGCCACCACCAGGGGTCAGCGGGAGGTTCTAGATACGCAGTATTTT.

The gene calls are TRBV27 and TRBJ2-3; possible D gene TRBD1, 6 bases. This CDR3 contains 15 residues. Germline V lookup: CDR1 MNHEY, CDR2 SMNVEV (reference sequence). The V and J ends lost 3 bases and 1 base respectively, with 11 bases between them. In DNA, the CDR3 is TGTGCCAGCAGTTTTGGGGGCGGACGCACAGATACGCAGTATTTT. Its translation is CASSFGGGRTDTQYF.

The CDR3 sequence: CASRLTGGVGNEQYF. In DNA form, the CDR3 reads TGTGCCAGCAGGCTAACAGGGGGCGTTGGGAACGAGCAGTACTTC. The rearrangement uses TRBV6-1 and TRBJ2-7; 9 positions match TRBD1. Germline V gene data show CDR1 as MNHNS and CDR2 as SASEGT. The CDR3 is 15 amino acids. V lost 6 bases, J lost 5 bases, and 11 bases stayed unmatched.

This clonotype occurred a few times. J is TRBJ2-7 and V is TRBV5-5; D not resolved. The CDR3 is made up of 15 amino acids. Trimming removed 0 bases at V and 2 bases at J, with 12 bases between. Looked up from germline, CDR1 is SGHKS and CDR2 is YYEKEE (reference sequence). CDR3 protein: CASSLGLGVAYEQYF. The CDR3 nucleotides are TGTGCCAGCAGCTTGGGGCTAGGAGTTGCCTACGAGCAGTACTTC.

In its sample, this clonotype was seen a few times. This rearrangement joins TRBV6-7 to TRBJ1-1, with D hard to call. TRBV6-7 is noted as an ORF with a role that remains uncertain. V was trimmed by 8 bases and J by 1 base, leaving 14 bases between them. The CDR3 consists of 14 residues. The CDR3: CASGRGRTNTEAFF. As DNA, the CDR3 is TGTGCCAGCGGCCGTGGGCGCACGAACACTGAAGCTTTCTTT.

V gene TRBV24-1 combines with J gene TRBJ2-7, with D perhaps TRBD1 (6 bases). Per the germline V gene, CDR1 is KGHDR and CDR2 is SFDVKD. Trimming took off 9 bases at V and 1 base at J, with 9 bases between the two ends. The CDR3 loop spans 12 amino acids. For the CDR3, the DNA is TGTGCCACCTCCACAGGGTCCTACGAGCAGTACTTC. This gives the protein CATSTGSYEQYF.

The genes are TRBV5-1 and TRBJ2-3, with 8 bases aligning to TRBD2. CDR1 is SGHRS and CDR2 is YFSETQ in the germline V gene. J gave up 4 bases and V 1 base, and 8 bases lay outside the gene matches. This CDR3 spans 16 amino acids. CDR3 region: CASSLLTGGGPDTQYF. The CDR3 region has the DNA TGCGCCAGCAGCTTGCTAACGGGAGGGGGACCAGATACGCAGTATTTT.

The rearrangement links TRBV28 to TRBJ1-3, with TRBD1 matching over 7 bases. CDR3 length equals 14 residues. CDR1 is MDHEN and CDR2 is SYDVKM in the germline V gene. Germline trimming cut 8 bases from V and 0 bases from J; bases unmatched to any gene: 4. The CDR3 protein is CASWDSNSGNTIYF. The CDR3 DNA follows: TGTGCCAGCTGGGACAGCAACTCTGGAAACACCATATATTTT.

This chain uses TRBV30 with TRBJ1-1, with a possible D match to TRBD1 (6 bases). Germline V gives CDR1 GTSNPN, CDR2 SVGIG (reference sequence). This CDR3 spans 13 amino acids. The ends were cut back, 2 bases at V and 5 bases at J, with 12 bases in the middle. The DNA for the CDR3 is TGTGCCTGGAGTAAACAGGGTGTTACTGAAGCTTTCTTT. It codes for CAWSKQGVTEAFF.

The chain carries TRBV29-1 and TRBJ2-5; D uncertain. The V end lost 6 bases, the J end lost 7 bases, and 12 bases lay between the germline ends. The CDR3 runs to 11 residues. Germline CDR1 SQVTM, CDR2 ANQGSEA. As DNA, the CDR3 is TGCAGCGTACGGACGGGTTGGACCCAGTACTTC. It specifies CSVRTGWTQYF.

The rearrangement links TRBV12-3 or TRBV12-4 to TRBJ2-2, with a tentative D call TRBD2 (5 bases). The CDR3 is 15 amino acids. Deletions cut 2 bases from V and 2 bases from J, with 9 bases between. The CDR3 sequence is CASSLRRGNTGELFF. CDR3 coding DNA: TGTGCCAGCAGTTTACGACGGGGTAACACCGGGGAGCTGTTTTTT.

This clonotype has just a few counts. The chain combines TRBV5-1 with TRBJ2-7, with 8 nucleotides matching TRBD1. CDR3 length: 15 amino acids. V gave up 2 bases and J gave up 5 bases; unmatched junction bases: 9. CDR1 is SGHRS and CDR2 is YFSETQ in the germline V gene. CDR3 nucleotides: TGCGCCAGCAGCTTTTATGGGACAGGAAACGACGAGCAGTACTTC. Its protein is CASSFYGTGNDEQYF.

V is TRBV27 and J is TRBJ1-3; TRBD1 is a possible D gene (6 bases). The CDR3 sequence is 13 residues long. V lost 6 bases and J 2 bases, leaving 8 bases between the germline ends. CDR1 is MNHEY, CDR2 SMNVEV, per germline (reference sequence). CDR3 nucleotide sequence: TGTGCCAGCAGGGGACATACTGGAAACACCATATATTTT. Translation gives CASRGHTGNTIYF.

This sequence joins TRBV11-1 and TRBJ2-3; D unresolved. From germline, CDR1 is SGHAT and CDR2 FQDESV (reference sequence). V lost 5 bases and J lost 4, with 25 bases in between. The CDR3 extends over 18 amino acids. Written as DNA, the CDR3 is TGTGCCAGCAGCCCGACCCGCCTGGCAAGCGTCCCGGCAGATACGCAGTATTTT. Amino acid sequence: CASSPTRLASVPADTQYF.

CDR3 in amino acids: CASSYSAPPSGGSYNEQFF. The CDR3 nucleotides read TGTGCCAGCAGTTACTCTGCCCCGCCTAGCGGGGGCTCCTACAATGAGCAGTTCTTC. V is TRBV12-3 or TRBV12-4 and J is TRBJ2-1, with 10 positions matching TRBD2. The CDR3 has 19 amino acids. Trimming removed 4 bases from V and 0 bases from J; junction bases left unmatched: 12.

This clonotype was found a few times. The chain carries TRBV12-3 or TRBV12-4 and TRBJ2-1; the match to TRBD2 covers 9 bases. With 5 bases clipped from V and 5 bases from J, the junction kept 7 bases outside the gene matches. There are 15 residues in the CDR3. The CDR3 DNA reads as TGTGCCAGCAGTCCGCCTAGCGGGGTGAACAATGAGCAGTTCTTC. It encodes CASSPPSGVNNEQFF.

This clonotype was seen a handful of times. The V call is TRBV29-1, the J call TRBJ2-5; a weak D match, TRBD1 (6 bases). Germline assignment: CDR1 SQVTM and CDR2 ANQGSEA. V was cut by 6 bases and J by 5 bases, with 16 bases left in between. The CDR3 sequence is 13 residues long. The CDR3 region is CSVETRGRETQYF. The CDR3 coding sequence is TGCAGCGTGGAGACCAGGGGTAGGGAGACCCAGTACTTC.

This chain joins TRBV5-1 and TRBJ2-2; a possible D gene is TRBD1 (5 bases). V shed 1 base and J shed 3 bases, with 10 bases lying between them. Germline CDR1 reads SGHRS; CDR2 reads YFSETQ. The CDR3 is made up of 15 amino acids. CDR3 bases: TGCGCCAGCAGCTTGTTCAGGGCCGACACCGGGGAGCTGTTTTTT. Residues: CASSLFRADTGELFF.

The J gene is TRBJ2-1, the V gene TRBV27; no clear D gene. The CDR3 is made up of 17 amino acids. Looked up from germline, CDR1 is MNHEY and CDR2 is SMNVEV (reference sequence). The V end lost 3 bases, the J end lost 8 bases, and 23 bases lay between the germline ends. CDR3 residues: CASSFRSFPGPKYEQFF. The CDR3 coding sequence is TGTGCCAGCAGTTTCAGGTCCTTCCCCGGGCCCAAGTATGAGCAGTTCTTC.

This clonotype has a handful of counts. This chain joins TRBV5-1 and TRBJ2-2; TRBD1 or TRBD2 may be the D gene (6 bases each). Per the germline V gene, CDR1 is SGHRS and CDR2 is YFSETQ. V gave up 2 bases and J gave up 4 bases, with 12 bases separating them. The CDR3 is made up of 15 amino acids. CDR3 nucleotide sequence: TGCGCCAGCAGCTTTCGGGGGCGAGGCACCGGGGAGCTGTTTTTT. This encodes CASSFRGRGTGELFF.

The rearrangement uses TRBV6-1 and TRBJ2-5; 7 positions agree with TRBD1. Germline lookup yields CDR1 MNHNS and CDR2 SASEGT. This CDR3 is built from 14 residues. V was clipped by 7 bases and J by 2 bases; unmatched bases: 7. CDR3 sequence (DNA): TGTGCCAGCAAGACCGGGACAGCTCAAGAGACCCAGTACTTC. It yields the protein CASKTGTAQETQYF.

There are a few counts of this clonotype. J is TRBJ2-1 and V is TRBV15, with D perhaps TRBD1 (5 bases). V lost 1 base, J lost 0 bases, and 13 bases lay in between. The CDR3 has 17 amino acids. Germline CDR1 reads LNHNV; CDR2 reads YYDKDF (reference sequence). The CDR3 DNA is TGTGCCACCAGCAGAGGCGGACATACCAGCTCCTACAATGAGCAGTTCTTC. It is translated as CATSRGGHTSSYNEQFF.